The 2 T cell receptor beta chains presented below share a single source sample, sequenced in a study of T-cell memory formation after mild COVID-19. One entry per CDR3 protein results from TCRdb running MiXCR on the 5' RACE reads. The repertoire holds 550,000 to 700,000 distinct CDR3 sequences, with approximately 15% as singletons. The sequencing sample was made of PBMCs or a T cell subset sorted from them (not recorded which). The receptors here all came from an adult woman who had mild COVID-19 (a few samples of this study predate the infection). Cell type and time point are not known.

V gene TRBV20-1 combines with J gene TRBJ2-1, with TRBD2 matching 9 bases. CDR1 and CDR2 (germline): DFQATT, SNEGSKA (reference sequence). The J segment lost 0 bases and the V segment lost 0 bases, leaving 6 bases of the junction unmatched. The CDR3 is made up of 17 amino acids. CDR3 coding DNA: TGCAGTGCTAGAGATAGCGGGGGTGAGAGCTCCTACAATGAGCAGTTCTTC. Residues: CSARDSGGESSYNEQFF.

This chain uses TRBV20-1 with TRBJ1-1; possibly TRBD1 for D (5 bases). V lost 5 bases and J 2 bases, leaving 12 bases between the germline ends. The CDR3 spans 13 residues. CDR1 and CDR2 from the germline V gene are DFQATT and SNEGSKA (reference sequence). The CDR3 spells CSAQGPLNTEAFF. Here the CDR3 DNA reads TGCAGTGCTCAGGGCCCACTCAACACTGAAGCTTTCTTT.